The rows below give T cell receptor beta chains drawn from one sample of a study of OX40 agonist ivuxolimab in advanced cancers. Data came from immunoSEQ multiplex PCR; TCRdb stores just in-frame clones and leaves some out. This table has 65,000 or so clones, roughly 80% appearing once. The material sequenced was CD4+ or CD8+ T cells sorted from blood, taken in a trial of the OX40 agonist ivuxolimab. The receptors stem from an adult with an advanced solid tumor such as melanoma, head and neck, liver or kidney cancer. Both conserved end residues are part of each CDR3. Each record gives: D gene, V gene, clone size, J gene, CDR3 protein, CDR3 DNA. The D gene is left open where the match is weak. Not every row has a clone size; where given, it reads once, few, many or a size class.

>.|TRBV15|.|TRBJ1-6
CATSRDRANNSPLHF
TGTGCCACCAGCAGAGATAGGGCGAATAATTCACCCCTCCACTTT
>TRBD1|TRBV29-1|.|TRBJ2-5
CSVKGAEETQYF
TGCAGCGTTAAGGGGGCCGAAGAGACCCAGTACTTC
>.|TRBV12-5|.|TRBJ1-5
CASGPRQSFNQPQHF
TGTGCTAGTGGTCCGCGACAGAGCTTCAATCAGCCCCAGCATTTT
>.|TRBV7-9|.|TRBJ1-4
CASSFAPLAGKGNEKLFF
TGTGCCAGCAGCTTTGCCCCACTAGCAGGGAAGGGGAATGAAAAACTGTTTTTT
>.|TRBV19|.|TRBJ2-6
CASNFRGDTNSGANVLTF
TGTGCCAGTAACTTTAGGGGGGACACTAACTCTGGGGCCAACGTCCTGACTTTC
>.|TRBV29-1|.|TRBJ1-2
CSVVEISYGYTF
TGCAGCGTTGTAGAGATATCCTATGGCTACACCTTC
>.|TRBV11-3|once|TRBJ2-7
CASSSGVGEQYF
TGTGCCAGCAGCTCCGGGGTTGGCGAGCAGTACTTC
>.|TRBV11-3|.|TRBJ2-1
CASSFFPGPTYEQFF
TGTGCCAGCAGCTTCTTCCCCGGTCCCACTTATGAGCAGTTCTTC
>.|TRBV6-1|.|TRBJ2-3
CASRLVAGTTDTQYF
TGTGCCAGCAGACTAGTCGCGGGGACTACAGATACGCAGTATTTT
>TRBD2|TRBV5-1|.|TRBJ2-7
CASGWGRTSGDYEQYF
TGCGCCAGCGGATGGGGGAGGACTAGCGGGGATTACGAGCAGTACTTC